The entry below gives a single T cell receptor beta chain sequence along with its context. This sample is part of a study of technical replicates of blood from a few donors. Trimming shortened V by 0 bases and J by 1 base, and 11 bases separated the two germline ends. Germline V gene lookup returns CDR1 LGHNA and CDR2 YNFKEQ. This CDR3 has 16 amino acids. Method: immunoSEQ multiplex PCR; TCRdb's copy keeps in-frame clones and lacks some. The data contain approximately 76,000 clones, 90% to 95% of them singletons. Sequenced input: T cells isolated from PBMCs. The chain links TRBV4-2 to TRBJ2-3, with D possibly being TRBD1 (6 bases). The clonotype was recovered from a human donor in good health. The CDR3 bases are TGTGCCAGCAGCCAAGACGGGTGGACAGGCACAGATACGCAGTATTTT. Amino acid sequence: CASSQDGWTGTDTQYF.